Presented here are 31 T cell receptor beta chains from one specimen sequenced in a study of cytomegalovirus exposure and HLA in healthy donors. The PCR had 60 Vbeta and 13 Jbeta primers. Method: immunoSEQ multiplex PCR; TCRdb's copy keeps in-frame clones and lacks some. The data show 55,000 to 70,000 clones, with roughly 74% seen just once and approximately 10% held by the top ten. The material sequenced was PBMCs. Source of these receptors: a woman aged 60 to 75 in good health and CMV-seropositive.

The V gene is TRBV11-2, the J gene TRBJ1-1; D is unresolved. Germline assignment: CDR1 SGHAT and CDR2 FQNNGV. The CDR3 runs to 14 residues. V was shortened by 5 bases and J by 1 base, with 11 bases between the two germline ends. This CDR3 is CASSAGSENTEAFF. As DNA, the CDR3 is TGTGCCAGCAGCGCCGGGTCGGAGAACACTGAAGCTTTCTTT.

This CDR3 reads CAISESSQGGAGELFF. Written as DNA, the CDR3 is TGTGCCATCAGTGAGTCGTCACAGGGTGGGGCCGGGGAGCTGTTTTTT. V is TRBV10-3 and J is TRBJ2-2, with D perhaps TRBD1 (6 bases). The ends were cut back, 0 bases at V and 6 bases at J, with 14 bases in the middle. The length of the CDR3 is 16 residues. From germline, CDR1 is ENHRY and CDR2 SYGVKD.

V gene TRBV7-2 combines with J gene TRBJ2-3, with TRBD2 matching 14 bases. CDR1 and CDR2 from the germline V gene are SGHTA and FQGNSA. V shed 4 bases and J 6 bases; nucleotides not matched to a gene: 15. The CDR3 is made up of 19 amino acids. The CDR3 region is CASSYHARLAGGRWDTQYF. DNA for the CDR3: TGTGCCAGCAGCTATCATGCCCGACTAGCGGGGGGGCGATGGGATACGCAGTATTTT.

This clone was picked up a small number of times. The chain carries TRBV5-1 and TRBJ2-7, with D maybe TRBD1 (5 bases). V dropped 3 bases and J dropped 3 bases, with 10 bases sitting between them. In germline, CDR1 is SGHRS, CDR2 YFSETQ. The CDR3 contains 13 residues. The CDR3 here is CASSSDSFYEQYF. The CDR3 coding sequence is TGCGCCAGCAGCTCCGACAGTTTCTACGAGCAGTACTTC.

This clone showed up just a few times. The J gene is TRBJ2-7, the V gene TRBV18; TRBD1 aligns across 9 bases. V trimming: 4 bases; J trimming: 7 bases; junction bases outside the gene matches: 11. The length of the CDR3 is 15 residues. Germline CDR1 is KGHSH and CDR2 is LQKENI. The DNA of the CDR3 is TGTGCCAGCTCACTTACAGGGGGCGCAGGATGGGAGCAGTACTTC. Translation: CASSLTGGAGWEQYF.

The rearrangement links TRBV6-6 to TRBJ2-1; 7 bases agree with TRBD2. With V trimmed by 5 bases and J by 3 bases, 10 bases remained unmatched. The CDR3 contains 16 residues. CDR1 is MNHNY and CDR2 is SVGAGI in the germline V gene (reference sequence). This chain's CDR3 is CASSQTWTGGYNEQFF. In nucleotides, the CDR3 is TGTGCCAGCAGTCAAACTTGGACGGGAGGCTACAATGAGCAGTTCTTC.

This clone was seen only a few times. J is TRBJ1-1 and V is TRBV7-6, with D uncertain. This CDR3 region has 13 residues. Trimming cost V 1 base and J 3 bases, with 6 bases left between them. The germline CDR1 and CDR2 sequences are SGHVS and FNYEAQ. The CDR3, as DNA: TGTGCCAGCAGCTTAGAGCCCTACACTGAAGCTTTCTTT. It specifies CASSLEPYTEAFF.

V gene TRBV6-1 combines with J gene TRBJ2-2; D is perhaps TRBD2 (6 bases). This CDR3 is 15 amino acids long. Germline V gene lookup returns CDR1 MNHNS and CDR2 SASEGT. The V end lost 2 bases, the J end lost 4 bases, and 11 bases lay between the germline ends. This CDR3 reads CASSERRGGTGELFF. CDR3 DNA: TGTGCCAGCAGTGAACGAAGGGGAGGCACCGGGGAGCTGTTTTTT.

The gene calls are TRBV2 and TRBJ1-5; the D is unclear. The V and J ends lost 7 bases and 5 bases respectively, with 12 bases between them. From germline, CDR1 is SNHLY and CDR2 FYNNEI. This CDR3 spans 13 amino acids. Here the CDR3 DNA reads TGTGCCAGCACCTACATGAGGGATCAGCCCCAGCATTTT. This gives the protein CASTYMRDQPQHF.

This rearrangement joins TRBV7-9 to TRBJ2-1; D is possibly TRBD2 (5 bases). From germline, CDR1 is SEHNR and CDR2 FQNEAQ (reference sequence). This CDR3 contains 14 residues. V shed 2 bases and J shed 0 bases, with 5 bases lying between them. This chain's CDR3 is CASSLTSSYNEQFF. The CDR3 DNA is TGTGCCAGCAGCTTAACTAGCTCCTACAATGAGCAGTTCTTC.

This chain joins TRBV19 and TRBJ2-1, with 7 bases matching TRBD2. From germline, CDR1 is LNHDA and CDR2 SQIVND (reference sequence). The CDR3 has 13 amino acids. Unmatched junction bases numbered 8, after V lost 6 bases and J lost 9 bases. The DNA for the CDR3 is TGTGCCAGTAGCAATCGACTAGCTCTTGAGCAGTTCTTC. Translating gives CASSNRLALEQFF.

The table lists this clone with a few counts. The chain has TRBV5-1 and TRBJ2-2; 7 nucleotides agree with TRBD2. J lost 2 bases, V lost 4 bases, and 2 bases had no gene match. This CDR3 has 14 residues. Germline loops: CDR1 SGHRS, CDR2 YFSETQ. The CDR3 region has the DNA TGCGCCAGCAGCCCGGGACTAAACACCGGGGAGCTGTTTTTT. Protein product: CASSPGLNTGELFF.

The J gene is TRBJ1-2, the V gene TRBV28; the match to TRBD1 covers 7 bases. The germline V gene has CDR1 MDHEN and CDR2 SYDVKM. The CDR3 sequence is 14 residues long. The V segment lost 4 bases and the J segment 5 bases; nucleotides outside the gene matches: 7. CDR3 sequence (DNA): TGTGCCAGCAGTTCCACCGCAGGGGGATATGGCTACACCTTC. Amino acids: CASSSTAGGYGYTF.

The chain has TRBV9 and TRBJ1-4; D unclear. Germline V gene sequence: CDR1 SGDLS, CDR2 YYNGEE. V was pared by 0 bases and J by 0 bases, with 6 bases between. The CDR3 consists of 15 residues. The CDR3 region is CASSVGEATNEKLFF. For the CDR3, the DNA is TGTGCCAGCAGCGTAGGTGAGGCAACTAATGAAAAACTGTTTTTT.

This clone showed up just once. The chain links TRBV13 to TRBJ2-1; 8 positions match TRBD2. The CDR3 totals 16 residues. Germline CDR1 is PRHDT and CDR2 is FYEKMQ (reference sequence). V lost 5 bases to trimming and J lost 0 bases; unmatched junction nucleotides: 6. In DNA, the CDR3 is TGTGCCAGCAGCACCTTAGCGGGGCCCTCCTACAATGAGCAGTTCTTC. Amino acid sequence: CASSTLAGPSYNEQFF. Combining the CDR3 with reference TRBV13 and TRBJ2-1 gives the whole variable domain AAGVIQSPRHLIKEKRETATLKCYPIPRHDTVYWYQQGPGQDPQFLISFYEKMQSDKGSIPDRFSAQQFSDYHSELNMSSLELGDSALYFCASSTLAGPSYNEQFFGPGTRLTVL.

The chain uses TRBV4-1 and TRBJ2-5; 16 bases fit TRBD2. The length of the CDR3 is 16 residues. CDR1 and CDR2 from the germline V gene are MGHRA and YSYEKL. The V segment lost 6 bases and the J segment 5 bases; nucleotides outside the gene matches: 6. The CDR3 coding sequence is TGCGCCAGCAGGCCGGGGACTAGCGGGAGGGGGGAGACCCAGTACTTC. Protein: CASRPGTSGRGETQYF.

The rearrangement links TRBV19 to TRBJ2-7; D is possibly TRBD1 (6 bases). The CDR3 spans 13 residues. Germline-derived CDR1 and CDR2 are LNHDA and SQIVND (reference sequence). V was cut by 6 bases and J by 3 bases, with 12 bases left in between. CDR3 DNA sequence: TGTGCCAGTAGGGACAGTCCCCTCTACGAGCAGTACTTC. Amino acids: CASRDSPLYEQYF.

This clone was observed a few times. This chain connects TRBV5-6 to TRBJ1-4, with D possibly being TRBD1 (6 bases). V lost 4 bases and J lost 0, with 10 bases in between. CDR1 is SGHDT, CDR2 YYEEEE, per germline. This CDR3 is 15 amino acids long. CDR3 in amino acids: CASSGRQATNEKLFF. CDR3 bases: TGTGCCAGCAGCGGACGACAGGCAACTAATGAAAAACTGTTTTTT.

This clone was seen once. The genes are TRBV27 and TRBJ1-6; unclear D gene. Per the germline V gene, CDR1 is MNHEY and CDR2 is SMNVEV (reference sequence). V shed 0 bases and J shed 7 bases, with 10 bases lying between them. This CDR3 spans 15 amino acids. This CDR3 is CASSLSTPGNSPLHF. The CDR3 DNA is TGTGCCAGCAGTTTATCGACCCCCGGGAATTCACCCCTCCACTTT.

This clone was counted once. The chain has TRBV7-6 and TRBJ1-2; 9 bases fit TRBD1. The CDR3 spans 12 residues. J gave up 8 bases and V 5 bases, and 3 bases lay outside the gene matches. Germline V gives CDR1 SGHVS, CDR2 FNYEAQ. In DNA form, the CDR3 reads TGTGCCAGCAGCCAGGACAGGGGCGGCTACACCTTC. It translates to CASSQDRGGYTF. The full variable domain, rest sourced from reference TRBV7-6 and TRBJ1-2, is GAGVSQSPRYKVTKRGQDVALRCDPISGHVSLYWYRQALGQGPEFLTYFNYEAQQDKSGLPNDRFSAERPEGSISTLTIQRTEQRDSAMYRCASSQDRGGYTFGSGTRLTVV.

This sequence joins TRBV4-1 and TRBJ2-5, with 9 bases fitting TRBD2. CDR1 and CDR2 (germline): MGHRA, YSYEKL. The CDR3 length is 15 residues. The junction had 7 bases not matched to a gene; V was cut back by 3 bases and J by 5 bases. The CDR3 nucleotides are TGCGCCAGCAGCCAGTTAGCGGGAGTCGGGGAGACCCAGTACTTC. The encoded protein is CASSQLAGVGETQYF.

The CDR3 bases are TGTGCCAGCTCACCGCCGACAGTTGTCACTGAAGCTTTCTTT. It translates to CASSPPTVVTEAFF. The chain combines TRBV18 with TRBJ1-1; TRBD1 is a possible D gene (5 bases). The ends were cut back, 3 bases at V and 4 bases at J, with 12 bases in the middle. CDR1 and CDR2 from the germline V gene are KGHSH and LQKENI. The CDR3 is made up of 14 amino acids.

The chain combines TRBV25-1 with TRBJ1-5; no definite D call. V was shortened by 8 bases and J by 2 bases, with 7 bases between the two germline ends. CDR1 is MGHDK, CDR2 SYGVNS, per germline. This CDR3 comprises 12 residues. CDR3 coding DNA: TGTGCCAGCCGGGTAGGCAATCAGCCCCAGCATTTT. Translating it yields CASRVGNQPQHF.

The chain links TRBV5-1 to TRBJ2-3, with 8 bases lining up with TRBD2. The CDR3 runs 19 residues. CDR1 and CDR2 from the germline V gene are SGHRS and YFSETQ. The V and J ends lost 0 bases and 0 bases, in that order; junction bases with no gene match: 12. The chain's CDR3 is CASSLGWLAGLSSTDTQYF. The CDR3, as DNA: TGCGCCAGCAGCTTGGGGTGGCTAGCGGGCTTATCTAGCACAGATACGCAGTATTTT.

V usage is TRBV18 and J usage is TRBJ1-5; TRBD1 matches at 8 bases. Germline CDR1 reads KGHSH; CDR2 reads LQKENI. CDR3 length: 14 amino acids. The V and J ends lost 6 bases and 7 bases, in that order; junction bases with no gene match: 8. CDR3: CASSMDRESQPQHF. CDR3 DNA sequence: TGTGCCAGCTCCATGGACAGGGAAAGCCAGCCCCAGCATTTT. Drawing the rest from reference TRBV18 and TRBJ1-5, the complete variable domain is NAGVMQNPRHLVRRRGQEARLRCSPMKGHSHVYWYRQLPEEGLKFMVYLQKENIIDESGMPKERFSAEFPKEGPSILRIQQVVRGDSAAYFCASSMDRESQPQHFGDGTRLSIL.

The rearrangement links TRBV7-9 to TRBJ2-5; D might be TRBD2 (6 bases). V lost 6 bases, J lost 4 bases, and 15 bases lay in between. The germline V gene has CDR1 SEHNR and CDR2 FQNEAQ (reference sequence). The CDR3 runs 14 residues. Here the CDR3 reads CASRGGGDRETQYF. Written as DNA, the CDR3 is TGTGCCAGCAGGGGCGGCGGGGACCGAGAGACCCAGTACTTC.

V gene TRBV10-1 combines with J gene TRBJ1-2; 7 nucleotides agree with TRBD1. V gave up 6 bases and J gave up 8 bases; unmatched junction bases: 9. The germline gives CDR1 WNHNN, CDR2 SYGVQD (reference sequence). The CDR3 runs to 13 residues. The chain's CDR3 is CASSFDRVVGYTF. CDR3 bases: TGCGCCAGCAGCTTCGACAGGGTCGTAGGCTACACCTTC.

The rearrangement joins TRBV5-1 to TRBJ2-2; weak D call: TRBD1 (5 bases). The CDR3 has 15 residues. CDR1 and CDR2 from the germline V gene are SGHRS and YFSETQ. The V gene lost 3 bases and the J gene lost 3 bases, with 12 bases spanning the gap. The CDR3 bases are TGCGCCAGCAGCTATGCAGGGCCCGACACCGGGGAGCTGTTTTTT. This gives the protein CASSYAGPDTGELFF.

Note on this clone: Without the conserved terminal phenylalanine or tryptophan, this CDR3 likely stems from a read error. This chain uses TRBV5-1 with TRBJ1-1; D remains unclear. The CDR3 spans 16 residues. With 0 bases removed from V and 0 bases from J, the gap between germline ends came to 12 bases. Germline CDR1 SGHRS, CDR2 YFSETQ. This CDR3 is CASSLEQADMNTEAFS. The CDR3 nucleotides are TGCGCCAGCAGCTTGGAGCAGGCCGATATGAACACTGAAGCTTTCTCT.

This clone has a single count. The V and J genes are TRBV7-9 and TRBJ1-2; D is unresolved. Germline assignment: CDR1 SEHNR and CDR2 FQNEAQ (reference sequence). The CDR3 is 15 amino acids. The V end was cut by 3 bases, the J end by 0 bases, with 11 bases between. The CDR3, as DNA: TGTGCCAGCAGCTTGACGGGTATAACTAACTATGGCTACACCTTC. Protein sequence: CASSLTGITNYGYTF.

The rearrangement uses TRBV19 and TRBJ1-6; 10 bases line up with TRBD1. The CDR3 runs 14 residues. Germline values: CDR1 LNHDA, CDR2 SQIVND (reference sequence). The junction had 5 bases not matched to a gene; V was cut back by 11 bases and J by 4 bases. The CDR3 DNA is TGTGCCGCACAGGGACAGGGGTATAATTCACCCCTCCACTTT. Translating it yields CAAQGQGYNSPLHF.